The subject of this entry is one T cell receptor beta chain. Here immunoSEQ multiplex PCR was the method, and the copy in TCRdb shows in-frame clones only, minus some. The table includes around 99,000 clones, about 87% detected once. This specimen comes from a study of T cell responses to AZD1222 COVID-19 vaccine. The sample consisted of peripheral blood, taken 28 days after the second AZD1222 dose. The sequence came from an adult who received the AZD1222 COVID-19 vaccine.

The CDR3 coding sequence is TGTGCCTGCCCCGCCGGGACTAGCGGAACCTACAATGAGCAGTTCTTC. This sequence encodes CACPAGTSGTYNEQFF. The J gene is TRBJ2-1, the V gene TRBV30; 11 bases are a match to TRBD2. This CDR3 has 16 residues. With 6 bases clipped from V and 2 bases from J, the junction kept 9 bases outside the gene matches. Germline assignment: CDR1 GTSNPN and CDR2 SVGIG (reference sequence).